The clone carrying this T cell receptor (beta chain) has just one count. The method was immunoSEQ multiplex PCR; TCRdb's version includes in-frame clones alone and lacks a portion of them. The sample shows tens of thousands of clones, 85% of them seen only once. With 3 bases removed from V and 0 bases from J, the gap between germline ends came to 14 bases. The CDR3 is 16 amino acids. CDR1 and CDR2 from the germline V gene are LNHDA and SQIVND (reference sequence). The source of the sample is a study of glioma-infiltrating T cells after dendritic cell vaccination. The time point denotes: after dendritic cell vaccination, including at tumor progression/relapse. None of the glioblastoma patients had an isocitrate dehydrogenase mutation.

V usage is TRBV19 and J usage is TRBJ1-1; maybe TRBD1 (6 bases). The input for sequencing was blood, taken after dendritic cell vaccination. This TCR was recovered from a human donor with glioblastoma. CDR3 DNA sequence: TGTGCCAGTAGTATCCCGCCCGACAGGATGAACACTGAAGCTTTCTTT. This encodes CASSIPPDRMNTEAFF.